This T cell receptor (beta chain) was recovered during a study of blood T cell repertoires in COVID-19 (dated by TCRdb to 2020 to 2022). In the study overall: Collaborator samples came from the United States, Italy and Spain and covered acute and convalescent phases of COVID-19. The material from the prospective study consisted of cDNA or gDNA derived from T cells, B-cell-depleted T cells, or PBMCs. Deeply sampled blood TCRbeta repertoires from subjects exposed to, actively infected with, or recovered from COVID-19 were included in the dataset. A freely available public database, intended as a resource for researchers studying the immune response to SARS-CoV-2, is where the repertoires were released. Samples came from the ongoing ImmuneRACE study (first 160 participants) plus 1,254 subjects from 6 global collaborators. Sample metadata almost always included a de-identified subject ID, COVID-19 status, age in years and sex. HLA class I and class II types, where available, came from metadata supplied by the sample provider rather than from assay-based typing. General conclusions and limits of the study: How much clinical and demographic metadata was included differed by source and by participant, and the metadata was provided uncurated.

Worth noting for this clone: Its antigen is unknown. No clone much larger than this one lies a single base away; base qualities are absent.

Including the terminal cysteine and phenylalanine, the CDR3 comprises 16 residues. The DNA shown is the 48-base CDR3, in frame from base 1. CDR1 and CDR2, looked up from the germline V gene (reference sequence), are SGHAT and FQDESV. Compared with germline, V lacks 1 base and J lacks 6 bases; bases without a gene match: 5. Whole blood was collected in K2EDTA tubes by collaborating institutions according to the institutions' own protocols. For TCRbeta analysis, collaborators shipped samples as frozen whole blood, isolated PBMCs, or DNA extracted from either of those sample types. The immunoSEQ Assay, a bias-controlled multiplex PCR, was used to amplify TCRbeta CDR3 regions from genomic DNA. Per the authors' processing: The number of nucleated cells in each sample was estimated by amplification of reference gene primers within the assay. To quantify the absolute abundance of each unique TCRbeta CDR3 rearrangement, sequence reads were collapsed and filtered. Productive Simpson clonality was computed per sample as the square root of Simpson's diversity index over productive rearrangements. The table comes from immuneACCESS by way of TCRdb, which keeps in-frame sequences with V and J called. Part of the clones is missing from these tables; in studies checked, under half for an unresolved V gene and the rest for unknown reasons. The V and J calls and clone size were taken over from that table, and D and trimming were inferred from the DNA. This sample comprises roughly 150,000 clones, approximately 90% of them detected only once. The ten top clones hold less than 5.5% of the sample.

Sample: peripheral blood. Recombination connected TRBV11-1 to TRBJ2-2, and 10 junction bases match TRBD2. The receptor was derived from a human donor in a cohort sampled during active COVID-19. The nucleotide sequence reads as follows: TGTGCCAGCAGCTTAGTCGCTAGCGGGAGTTCCGGGGAGCTGTTTTTT. Protein translation: CASSLVASGSSGELFF.